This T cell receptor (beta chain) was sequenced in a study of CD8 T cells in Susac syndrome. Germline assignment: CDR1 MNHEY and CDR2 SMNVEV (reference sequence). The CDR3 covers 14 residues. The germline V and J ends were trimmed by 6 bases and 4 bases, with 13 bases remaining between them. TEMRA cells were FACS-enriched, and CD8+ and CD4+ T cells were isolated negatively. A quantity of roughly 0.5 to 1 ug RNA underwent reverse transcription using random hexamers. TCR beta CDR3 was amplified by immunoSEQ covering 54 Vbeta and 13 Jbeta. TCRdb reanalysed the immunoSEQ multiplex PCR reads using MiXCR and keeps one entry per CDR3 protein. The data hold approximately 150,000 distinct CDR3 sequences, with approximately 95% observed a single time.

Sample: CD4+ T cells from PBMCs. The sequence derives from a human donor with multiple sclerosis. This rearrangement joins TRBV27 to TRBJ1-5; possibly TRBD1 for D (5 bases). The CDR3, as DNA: TGTGCCAGCAGCTCGACAGCAGTTAATCAGCCCCAGCATTTT. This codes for CASSSTAVNQPQHF.